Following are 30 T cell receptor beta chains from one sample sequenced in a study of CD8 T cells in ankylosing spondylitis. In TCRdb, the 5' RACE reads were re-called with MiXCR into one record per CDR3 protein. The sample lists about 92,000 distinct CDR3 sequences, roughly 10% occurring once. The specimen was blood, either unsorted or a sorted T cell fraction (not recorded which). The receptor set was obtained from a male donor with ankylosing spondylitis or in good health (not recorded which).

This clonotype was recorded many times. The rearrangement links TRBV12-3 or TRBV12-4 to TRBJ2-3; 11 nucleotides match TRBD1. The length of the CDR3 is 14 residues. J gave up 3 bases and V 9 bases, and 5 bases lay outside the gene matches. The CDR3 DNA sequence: TGTGCCAGGGACAGGGGGCGAGGGACAGATACGCAGTATTTT. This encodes CARDRGRGTDTQYF.

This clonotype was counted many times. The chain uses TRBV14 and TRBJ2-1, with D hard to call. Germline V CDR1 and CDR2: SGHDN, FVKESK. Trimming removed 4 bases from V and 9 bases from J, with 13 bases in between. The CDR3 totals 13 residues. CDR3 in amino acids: CASSPSIYLEQFF. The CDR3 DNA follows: TGTGCCAGCAGCCCATCTATCTATCTTGAGCAGTTCTTC.

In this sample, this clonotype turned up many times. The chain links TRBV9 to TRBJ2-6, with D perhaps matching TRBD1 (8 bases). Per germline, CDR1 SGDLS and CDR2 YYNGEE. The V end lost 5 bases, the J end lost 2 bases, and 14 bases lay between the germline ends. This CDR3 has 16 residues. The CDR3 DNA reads TGTGCCAGCAGTAGGACAGGGACTACTGGGGCCAACGTCCTGACTTTC. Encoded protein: CASSRTGTTGANVLTF.

Here the CDR3 DNA reads TGTGCCAGCAGTGAGACGCGACAGGGAGTCTACGAGCAGTACTTC. Protein sequence: CASSETRQGVYEQYF. The chain links TRBV2 to TRBJ2-7; 7 bases match TRBD1. V shed 3 bases and J 3 bases; nucleotides not matched to a gene: 8. CDR1 SNHLY and CDR2 FYNNEI come from the germline V gene. The CDR3 is made up of 15 amino acids.

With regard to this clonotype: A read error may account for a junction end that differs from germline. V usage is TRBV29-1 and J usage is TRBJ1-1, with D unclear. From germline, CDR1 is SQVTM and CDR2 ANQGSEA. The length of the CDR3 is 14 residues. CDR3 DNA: TGCAGTACCTTCGTGGGGTCCATGAACACTGGAGCTTTCTTT. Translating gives CSTFVGSMNTGAFF.

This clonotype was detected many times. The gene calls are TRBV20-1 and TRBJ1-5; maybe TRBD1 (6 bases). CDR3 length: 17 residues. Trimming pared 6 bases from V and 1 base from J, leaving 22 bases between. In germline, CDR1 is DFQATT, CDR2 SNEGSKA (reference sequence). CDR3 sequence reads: CSAVSTGLLGSNQPQHF. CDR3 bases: TGCAGTGCCGTATCCACAGGGTTATTAGGGAGCAATCAGCCCCAGCATTTT.

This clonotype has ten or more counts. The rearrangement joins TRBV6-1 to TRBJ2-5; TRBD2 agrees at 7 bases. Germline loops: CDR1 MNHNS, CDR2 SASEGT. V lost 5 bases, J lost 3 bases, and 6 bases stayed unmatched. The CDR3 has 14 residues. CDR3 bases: TGTGCCAGCAGTACCTCCCTAGCGGAAGAGACCCAGTACTTC. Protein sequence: CASSTSLAEETQYF.

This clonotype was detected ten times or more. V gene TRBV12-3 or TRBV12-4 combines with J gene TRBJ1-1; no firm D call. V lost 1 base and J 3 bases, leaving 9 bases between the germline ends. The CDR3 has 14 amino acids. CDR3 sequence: CASSLVEGDTEAFF. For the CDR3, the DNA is TGTGCCAGCAGTTTAGTGGAAGGAGACACTGAAGCTTTCTTT.

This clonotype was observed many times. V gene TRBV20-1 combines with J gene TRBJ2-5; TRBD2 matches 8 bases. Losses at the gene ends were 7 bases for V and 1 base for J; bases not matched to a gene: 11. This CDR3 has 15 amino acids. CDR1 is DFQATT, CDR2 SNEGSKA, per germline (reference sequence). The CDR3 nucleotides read TGCAGTGTAATCGGGGCGGGGGGCATCCAAGAGACCCAGTACTTC. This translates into CSVIGAGGIQETQYF.

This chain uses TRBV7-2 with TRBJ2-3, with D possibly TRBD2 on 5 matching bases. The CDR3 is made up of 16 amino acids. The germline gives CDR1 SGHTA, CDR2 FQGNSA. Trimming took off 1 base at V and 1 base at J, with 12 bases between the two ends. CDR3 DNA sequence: TGTGCCAGCAGCTTAGGGCCGGGGATAGGCACAGATACGCAGTATTTT. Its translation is CASSLGPGIGTDTQYF.

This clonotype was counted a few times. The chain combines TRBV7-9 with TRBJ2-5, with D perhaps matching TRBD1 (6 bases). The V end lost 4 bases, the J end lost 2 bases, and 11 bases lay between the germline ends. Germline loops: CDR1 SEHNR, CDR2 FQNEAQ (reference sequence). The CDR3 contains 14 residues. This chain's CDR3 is CASSSGQTQETQYF. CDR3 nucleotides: TGTGCCAGCAGCTCCGGACAGACTCAAGAGACCCAGTACTTC.

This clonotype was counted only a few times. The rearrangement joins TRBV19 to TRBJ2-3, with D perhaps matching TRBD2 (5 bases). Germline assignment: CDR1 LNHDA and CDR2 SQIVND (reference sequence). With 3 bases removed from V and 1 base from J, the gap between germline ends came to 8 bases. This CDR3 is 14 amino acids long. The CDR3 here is CASSMVARTDTQYF. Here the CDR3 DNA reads TGTGCCAGTAGTATGGTAGCGCGCACAGATACGCAGTATTTT.

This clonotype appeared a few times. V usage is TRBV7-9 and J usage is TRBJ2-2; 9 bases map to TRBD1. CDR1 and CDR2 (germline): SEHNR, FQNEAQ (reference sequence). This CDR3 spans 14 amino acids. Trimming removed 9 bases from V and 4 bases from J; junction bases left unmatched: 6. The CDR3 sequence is CARGTGSSTGELFF. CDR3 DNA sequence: TGTGCCAGGGGGACAGGGTCGAGCACCGGGGAGCTGTTTTTT.

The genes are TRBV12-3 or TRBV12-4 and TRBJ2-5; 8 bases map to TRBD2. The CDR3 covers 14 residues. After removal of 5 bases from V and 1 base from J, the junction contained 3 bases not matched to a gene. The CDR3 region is CASSLLAAQETQYF. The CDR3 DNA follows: TGTGCCAGCAGTCTACTAGCGGCCCAAGAGACCCAGTACTTC.

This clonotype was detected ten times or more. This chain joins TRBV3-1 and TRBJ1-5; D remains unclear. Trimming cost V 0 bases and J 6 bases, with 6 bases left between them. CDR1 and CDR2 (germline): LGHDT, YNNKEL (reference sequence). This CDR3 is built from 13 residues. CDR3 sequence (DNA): TGTGCCAGCAGCCAAGATCGGGGTCAGCCCCAGCATTTT. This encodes CASSQDRGQPQHF.

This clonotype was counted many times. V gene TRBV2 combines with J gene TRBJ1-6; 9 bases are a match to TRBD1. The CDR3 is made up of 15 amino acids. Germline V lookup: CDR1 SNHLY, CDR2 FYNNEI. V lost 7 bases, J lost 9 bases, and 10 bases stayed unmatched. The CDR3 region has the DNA TGTGCCAGCACCTGGGACAGGGAGTGGACTTCACCCCTCCACTTT. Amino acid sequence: CASTWDREWTSPLHF.

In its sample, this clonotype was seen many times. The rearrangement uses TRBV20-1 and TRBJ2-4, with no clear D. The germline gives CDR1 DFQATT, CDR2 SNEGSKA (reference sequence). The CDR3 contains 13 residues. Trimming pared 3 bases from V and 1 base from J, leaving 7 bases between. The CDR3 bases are TGCAGTGCTAGTACCCTGGCCAAAAACATTCAGTACTTC. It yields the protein CSASTLAKNIQYF.

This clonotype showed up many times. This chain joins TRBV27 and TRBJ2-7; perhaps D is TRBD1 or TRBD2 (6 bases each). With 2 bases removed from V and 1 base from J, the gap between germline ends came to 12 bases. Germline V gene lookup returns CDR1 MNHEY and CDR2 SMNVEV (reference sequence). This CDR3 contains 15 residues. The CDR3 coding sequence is TGTGCCAGCAGTTTAAGGGGGGCATGGTCCTACGAGCAGTACTTC. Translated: CASSLRGAWSYEQYF.

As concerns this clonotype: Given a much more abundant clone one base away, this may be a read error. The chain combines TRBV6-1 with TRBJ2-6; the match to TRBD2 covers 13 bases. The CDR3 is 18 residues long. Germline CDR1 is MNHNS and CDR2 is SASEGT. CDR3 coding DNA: TGTGCCAGCAGTAAGGGACTAGCGGGGAACGCTGGGACCAACGTCCTGACTTTC. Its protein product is CASSKGLAGNAGTNVLTF.

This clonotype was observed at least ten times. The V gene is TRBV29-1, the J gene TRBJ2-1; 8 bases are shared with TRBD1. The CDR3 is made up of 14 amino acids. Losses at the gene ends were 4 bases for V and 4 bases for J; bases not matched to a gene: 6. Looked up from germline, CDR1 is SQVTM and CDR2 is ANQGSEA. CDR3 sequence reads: CSVGAGGSYNEQFF. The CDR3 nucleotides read TGCAGCGTTGGCGCAGGGGGCTCATACAATGAGCAGTTCTTC.

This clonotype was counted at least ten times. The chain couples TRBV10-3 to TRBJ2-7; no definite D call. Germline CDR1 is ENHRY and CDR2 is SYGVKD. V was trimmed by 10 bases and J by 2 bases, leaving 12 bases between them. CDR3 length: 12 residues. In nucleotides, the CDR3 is TGTGCCACCTTAGGACGGGCCTACGAGCAGTACTTC. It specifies CATLGRAYEQYF.

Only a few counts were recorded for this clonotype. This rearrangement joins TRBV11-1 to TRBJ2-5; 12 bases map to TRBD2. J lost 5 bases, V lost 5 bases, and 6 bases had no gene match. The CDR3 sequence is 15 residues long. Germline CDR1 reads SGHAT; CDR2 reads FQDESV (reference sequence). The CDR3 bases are TGTGCCAGCAGCCCAGGACTAGCGGGGAGGGAGACCCAGTACTTC. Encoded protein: CASSPGLAGRETQYF.

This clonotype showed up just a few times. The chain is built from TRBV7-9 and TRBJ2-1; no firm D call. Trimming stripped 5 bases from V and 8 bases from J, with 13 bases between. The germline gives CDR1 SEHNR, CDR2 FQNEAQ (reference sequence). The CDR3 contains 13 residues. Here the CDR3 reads CASSATGSDEQFF. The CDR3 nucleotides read TGTGCCAGCAGCGCAACTGGGTCAGATGAGCAGTTCTTC.

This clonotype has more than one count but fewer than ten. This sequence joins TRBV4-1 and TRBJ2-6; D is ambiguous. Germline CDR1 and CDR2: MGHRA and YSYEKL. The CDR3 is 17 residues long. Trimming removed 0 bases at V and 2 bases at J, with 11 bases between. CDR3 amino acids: CASSQDKLETGANVLTF. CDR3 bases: TGCGCCAGCAGCCAAGATAAATTAGAGACTGGGGCCAACGTCCTGACTTTC.

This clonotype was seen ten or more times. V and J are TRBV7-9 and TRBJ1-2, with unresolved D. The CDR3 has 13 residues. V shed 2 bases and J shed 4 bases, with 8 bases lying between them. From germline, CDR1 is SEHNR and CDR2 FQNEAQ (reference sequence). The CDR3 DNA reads TGTGCCAGCAGCTTACTGAGTCTCTATGGCTACACCTTC. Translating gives CASSLLSLYGYTF.

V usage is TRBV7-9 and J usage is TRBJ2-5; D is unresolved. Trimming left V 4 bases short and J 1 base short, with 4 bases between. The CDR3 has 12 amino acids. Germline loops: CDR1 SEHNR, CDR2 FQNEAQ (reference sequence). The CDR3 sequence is CASSSSQETQYF. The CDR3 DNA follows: TGTGCCAGCAGCTCGTCCCAAGAGACCCAGTACTTC. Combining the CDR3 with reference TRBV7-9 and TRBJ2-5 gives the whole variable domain DTGVSQNPRHKITKRGQNVTFRCDPISEHNRLYWYRQTLGQGPEFLTYFQNEAQLEKSRLLSDRFSAERPKGSFSTLEIQRTEQGDSAMYLCASSSSQETQYFGPGTRLLVL.

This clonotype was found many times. CDR3 DNA: TGCGCCAGCAGCTTCTTCCGGAGGCCCACTGAAGCTTTCTTT. It encodes CASSFFRRPTEAFF. This rearrangement joins TRBV5-1 to TRBJ1-1; D remains unclear. Germline V lookup: CDR1 SGHRS, CDR2 YFSETQ. V lost 2 bases and J lost 4, with 12 bases in between. CDR3 length: 14 residues.

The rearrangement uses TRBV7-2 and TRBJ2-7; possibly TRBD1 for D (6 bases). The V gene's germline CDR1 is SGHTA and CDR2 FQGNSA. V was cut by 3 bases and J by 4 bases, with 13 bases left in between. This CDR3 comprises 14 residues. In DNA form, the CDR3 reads TGTGCCAGCAGCTTTTACAGGGAGCAATACGAGCAGTACTTC. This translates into CASSFYREQYEQYF.

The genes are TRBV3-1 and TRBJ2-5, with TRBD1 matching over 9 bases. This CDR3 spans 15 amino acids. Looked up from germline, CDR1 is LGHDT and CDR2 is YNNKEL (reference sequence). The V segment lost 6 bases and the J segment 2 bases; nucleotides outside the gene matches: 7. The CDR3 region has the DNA TGTGCCAGCAGTCGAGCAGACAGGGGGCAAGAGACCCAGTACTTC. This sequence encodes CASSRADRGQETQYF.

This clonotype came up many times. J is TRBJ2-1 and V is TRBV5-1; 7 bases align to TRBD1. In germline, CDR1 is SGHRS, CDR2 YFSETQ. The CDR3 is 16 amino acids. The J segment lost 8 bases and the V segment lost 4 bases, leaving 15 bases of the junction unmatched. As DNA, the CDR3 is TGCGCCAGCAGCGACCAAATGGGATTGACAGGGCATGAGCAGTTCTTC. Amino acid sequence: CASSDQMGLTGHEQFF. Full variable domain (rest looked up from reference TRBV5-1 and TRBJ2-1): KAGVTQTPRYLIKTRGQQVTLSCSPISGHRSVSWYQQTPGQGLQFLFEYFSETQRNKGNFPGRFSGRQFSNSRSEMNVSTLELGDSALYLCASSDQMGLTGHEQFFGPGTRLTVL.